These 18 T cell receptor beta chains were all obtained from the same sample, sequenced in a study of cytomegalovirus exposure and HLA in healthy donors. 13 Jbeta primers and 60 Vbeta primers were used for the PCR. Assay used: immunoSEQ multiplex PCR; TCRdb lists only in-frame clones, some missing. The data hold approximately 210,000 clones, with 70% to 90% observed a single time. The sequenced sample was PBMCs. These receptor sequences come from a young woman in good health and CMV-seronegative.

This rearrangement joins TRBV13 to TRBJ2-2; maybe TRBD1 (7 bases). The V end was cut by 5 bases, the J end by 1 base, with 14 bases between. Germline values: CDR1 PRHDT, CDR2 FYEKMQ (reference sequence). There are 16 residues in the CDR3. As DNA, the CDR3 is TGTGCCAGCAGCCCCAGGGGGGCGGTGAACACCGGGGAGCTGTTTTTT. Encoded protein: CASSPRGAVNTGELFF.

As for this clone: One end of the junction is discordant with germline, which a read error may explain. V and J are TRBV5-6 and TRBJ1-2; no definite D call. The CDR3 sequence is 9 residues long. Germline V gene lookup returns CDR1 SGHDT and CDR2 YYEEEE. CDR3 protein: CWWASGYTF. CDR3 bases: TGCTGGTGGGCGTCTGGCTACACCTTC.

The V and J genes are TRBV5-1 and TRBJ2-5, with TRBD2 as a possible D gene (6 bases). The germline gives CDR1 SGHRS, CDR2 YFSETQ. V gave up 2 bases and J gave up 2 bases, with 19 bases separating them. The CDR3 contains 17 residues. The chain's CDR3 is CASSFGRGTPYQETQYF. CDR3 sequence (DNA): TGCGCCAGCAGCTTCGGACGGGGGACTCCCTATCAAGAGACCCAGTACTTC.

The chain carries TRBV6-5 and TRBJ2-7, with TRBD1 as a possible D gene (6 bases). The CDR3 length is 13 residues. V was clipped by 6 bases and J by 2 bases, with 11 bases between them. CDR1 MNHEY and CDR2 SVGAGI come from the germline V gene. The CDR3 bases are TGTGCCAGCAGCAGACAGGTGGCCTACGAGCAGTACTTC. This codes for CASSRQVAYEQYF.

A remark on this clone: Other DNA sequences of this sample code for an identical CDR3. The chain recombines TRBV4-1 with TRBJ2-7, with a possible D match to TRBD1 (6 bases). CDR3 size: 14 residues. Trimming took off 0 bases at V and 4 bases at J, with 10 bases between the two ends. Per the germline V gene, CDR1 is MGHRA and CDR2 is YSYEKL. The CDR3 DNA reads TGCGCCAGCAGCCAAGAACTGGGGGCTTACGAGCAGTACTTC. Protein sequence: CASSQELGAYEQYF.

This clone was picked up a small number of times. The genes are TRBV2 and TRBJ2-7; 10 bases agree with TRBD1. Germline CDR1 is SNHLY and CDR2 is FYNNEI. Trimming took 5 bases from V and 0 from J; bases not matched to a gene: 1. This CDR3 spans 14 amino acids. The CDR3 protein is CASSWTGGSYEQYF. In DNA form, the CDR3 reads TGTGCCAGCAGTTGGACAGGGGGCTCCTACGAGCAGTACTTC.

This chain links TRBV10-3 with TRBJ2-7; 15 bases fit TRBD2. The germline CDR1 and CDR2 sequences are ENHRY and SYGVKD. This CDR3 region has 18 residues. After removal of 3 bases from V and 0 bases from J, the junction contained 6 bases not matched to a gene. CDR3 coding DNA: TGTGCCATCAGTGAACGGGGACTAGCGGGAGGATTCTCCTACGAGCAGTACTTC. Its protein product is CAISERGLAGGFSYEQYF.

This clone has a single count. This chain joins TRBV19 and TRBJ2-1; TRBD1 matches at 7 bases. J gave up 4 bases and V 5 bases, and 8 bases lay outside the gene matches. The germline V gene has CDR1 LNHDA and CDR2 SQIVND (reference sequence). CDR3 length: 15 amino acids. The CDR3 DNA follows: TGTGCCAGTAGTTTTACAGGGGCGCCTTACAATGAGCAGTTCTTC. This gives the protein CASSFTGAPYNEQFF.

The rearrangement links TRBV4-2 to TRBJ2-2; the D gene is possibly TRBD1 (6 bases). The CDR3 length is 16 residues. Germline-derived CDR1 and CDR2 are LGHNA and YNFKEQ. Deletions cut 3 bases from V and 4 bases from J, with 15 bases between. CDR3 loop: CASSQNPGTTTGELFF. CDR3 bases: TGTGCCAGCAGCCAGAATCCCGGGACAACCACCGGGGAGCTGTTTTTT.

The chain has TRBV9 and TRBJ2-5, with 10 bases identical to TRBD1. Germline V CDR1 and CDR2: SGDLS, YYNGEE. V trimming: 3 bases; J trimming: 5 bases; junction bases outside the gene matches: 7. The CDR3 length is 15 residues. The CDR3 spells CASSGSGTGAETQYF. The CDR3 DNA reads TGTGCCAGCAGCGGATCCGGGACAGGGGCGGAGACCCAGTACTTC.

For this clone: The junction departs from germline at one end; a sequencing error may be responsible. This sample includes further DNA sequences coding for the same CDR3. CDR3: CASSQDLSGQYPYEQYF. The CDR3 DNA follows: TGCGCCAGCAGCCAAGATTTGAGCGGGCAATACCCCTACGAGCAGTACTTT. The rearrangement uses TRBV4-1 and TRBJ2-7; a possible D gene is TRBD2 (6 bases). The CDR3 is 17 amino acids. Germline V gene sequence: CDR1 MGHRA, CDR2 YSYEKL.

The V call is TRBV11-3, the J call TRBJ2-1; D uncertain. Germline CDR1 reads SGHNT; CDR2 reads YENEEA. The CDR3 consists of 14 residues. V lost 4 bases, J lost 1 base, and 8 bases lay in between. DNA for the CDR3: TGTGCCAGCAGCTCAGCTAGTTCCTACAATGAGCAGTTCTTC. Translation gives CASSSASSYNEQFF.

The chain links TRBV19 to TRBJ2-7; 7 bases map to TRBD1. The length of the CDR3 is 15 residues. Trimming cost V 11 bases and J 0 bases; bases outside gene matches: 13. Germline V gene data show CDR1 as LNHDA and CDR2 as SQIVND (reference sequence). The CDR3 protein is CASRQGTANSYEQYF. The CDR3 DNA reads TGTGCCTCTAGGCAGGGGACAGCCAACTCCTACGAGCAGTACTTC.

The chain recombines TRBV2 with TRBJ2-3; 7 positions agree with TRBD2. The germline V gene encodes CDR1 SNHLY and CDR2 FYNNEI. The CDR3 covers 13 residues. V lost 11 bases, J lost 2 bases, and 7 bases stayed unmatched. CDR3 sequence: CAYWAGVTDTQYF. DNA of the CDR3: TGTGCCTATTGGGCGGGGGTCACAGATACGCAGTATTTT.

The chain links TRBV7-6 to TRBJ1-2, with 10 bases lining up with TRBD1. This CDR3 is 15 amino acids long. CDR1 is SGHVS and CDR2 is FNYEAQ in the germline V gene. The J segment lost 4 bases and the V segment lost 4 bases, leaving 6 bases of the junction unmatched. In DNA form, the CDR3 reads TGTGCCAGCAGCTCCGGGACAGGGGTTGGCTATGGCTACACCTTC. Translated: CASSSGTGVGYGYTF. Full variable domain (missing parts from reference TRBV7-6 and TRBJ1-2): GAGVSQSPRYKVTKRGQDVALRCDPISGHVSLYWYRQALGQGPEFLTYFNYEAQQDKSGLPNDRFSAERPEGSISTLTIQRTEQRDSAMYRCASSSGTGVGYGYTFGSGTRLTVV.

Details on this clone: The sample holds other DNA sequences that translate to the same CDR3. The V call is TRBV11-2, the J call TRBJ1-1; D call uncertain. Germline values: CDR1 SGHAT, CDR2 FQNNGV. This CDR3 has 13 residues. V lost 0 bases to trimming and J lost 4 bases, with 6 bases between them. As DNA, the CDR3 is TGTGCCAGCAGCTTAGATCTGTCCACTGAAGCTTTCTTT. This encodes CASSLDLSTEAFF. Complete variable domain (other parts from reference TRBV11-2 and TRBJ1-1): EAGVAQSPRYKIIEKRQSVAFWCNPISGHATLYWYQQILGQGPKLLIQFQNNGVVDDSQLPKDRFSAERLKGVDSTLKIQPAKLEDSAVYLCASSLDLSTEAFFGQGTRLTVV.

This clone came up a few times. The chain joins TRBV4-1 to TRBJ1-2; TRBD1 might be the D (6 bases). Trimming took off 0 bases at V and 4 bases at J, with 15 bases between the two ends. Germline V gene data show CDR1 as MGHRA and CDR2 as YSYEKL. The CDR3 has 16 residues. The CDR3 nucleotides are TGCGCCAGCAGCCAAGATTCAGAGGGGGATCCCTATGGCTACACCTTC. As protein: CASSQDSEGDPYGYTF.

This chain connects TRBV4-1 to TRBJ1-5, with D perhaps TRBD1 (6 bases). The CDR3 consists of 14 residues. Germline V gene data show CDR1 as MGHRA and CDR2 as YSYEKL. With 3 bases removed from V and 2 bases from J, the gap between germline ends came to 8 bases. CDR3 coding DNA: TGCGCCAGCAGCCATCCAGGGGGCAATCAGCCCCAGCATTTT. This sequence encodes CASSHPGGNQPQHF.